This T cell receptor (beta chain) was captured by sequencing in a study of blood T cell repertoires in COVID-19 (TCRdb year 2020). Regarding the research as a whole: Samples from collaborators originated in the United States, Italy and Spain and spanned both the acute and convalescent phases of COVID-19. The prospective study material was composed of cDNA or gDNA derived from T cells, B-cell-depleted T cells, or PBMCs. Subjects who had been exposed to COVID-19, were actively infected with it, or had recovered from it provided the deeply sampled blood TCRbeta repertoires that made up the dataset. The repertoires were made available in a free public database intended to serve as a resource for research on the immune response to SARS-CoV-2. The samples were drawn from the first 160 participants of the ongoing ImmuneRACE study and from 1,254 subjects provided by 6 global collaborators. Nearly every sample came with metadata listing a de-identified subject ID, COVID-19 status, age in years and sex. Where HLA class I and class II types were available, the types were taken from metadata supplied by the sample provider, not from assay-based typing. On the study overall, not on this receptor specifically: Clinical and demographic metadata were provided uncurated, with the amount varying by source and participant.

Notes on this clone: Its antigen target is currently unknown. No base qualities exist here, and no much larger clone lies one base off it.

Enrolling through a virtual design, the prospective study's participants ranged in age from roughly 18 to 100 years and lived across 24 United States geographic areas. In the prospective study, cohorts were assigned on the basis of participant-reported clinical history obtained from a screening survey and a study questionnaire. Exposed participants had been in contact, within 2 weeks of entering the study, with a person who had a PCR-confirmed or clinician-diagnosed case of COVID-19. In the prospective study, mobile phlebotomists collected whole blood, serum and a nasopharyngeal or oropharyngeal swab from each participant. Participants in the prospective study had the option to provide additional blood draws and questionnaires over an approximately 2-month period. Prospective study blood samples were shipped either frozen or at room temperature before DNA extraction. TCRbeta CDR3 regions were amplified from genomic DNA by means of the immunoSEQ Assay, a bias-controlled multiplex PCR. The original pipeline was this. The number of nucleated cells in each sample was estimated by amplification of reference gene primers within the assay. Sequence reads were collapsed and filtered to measure the absolute abundance of every unique TCRbeta CDR3 rearrangement. For each sample, productive Simpson clonality was calculated as the square root of Simpson's diversity index over productive rearrangements. TCRdb mirrors the immuneACCESS table, restricted to in-frame sequences. Some clones are absent from its copies; in checked studies, under half trace to an unresolved V gene, and the reason for the others is unknown. The V and J calls and clone size come from that table; D and trimming were worked out from the DNA. For this sample there are fewer than 250,000 clones; 83% appear just once. 3.6% of the sample comes from the top ten.

Trimming takes 6 bases from V and 8 bases from J, and the germline ends sit 14 bases apart. CDR1 and CDR2, looked up from the germline V gene, are MDHEN and SYDVKM. Counted from cysteine to phenylalanine, this CDR3 has 13 amino acids. This entry keeps only the CDR3 DNA: 39 bases, framed from base 1. This receptor was identified in a woman aged 40 to 50 who had been exposed to COVID-19. This receptor chain uses TRBV28 and TRBJ1-3; TRBD1 could be the D gene, as 6 bases match. The sequenced material came from PBMCs or T cells enriched from blood (not recorded which). The CDR3 reads CASSPQGWHTIYF. The base sequence is TGTGCCAGCAGCCCCCAGGGGTGGCACACCATATATTTT.